This is a list of T cell receptor beta chains from one sample in a study of CD8 T cells in ankylosing spondylitis. TCRdb reprocessed the 5' RACE reads with MiXCR, giving one entry per CDR3 protein. The sample comprises 40,000 to 50,000 distinct CDR3 sequences, roughly 2.5% of which are singletons, and approximately 4.5% rests with the top ten. Sequenced material: blood, either unsorted or a sorted T cell fraction (not recorded which). These receptor sequences come from a male donor with ankylosing spondylitis or in good health (not recorded which). CDR3s include the opening cysteine and the closing phenylalanine or tryptophan. The D gene is left open where the match is weak. Size is stated as once, few, many, or a class for an expanded clone.

>TRBV9|TRBJ1-5|many|NA
TGTGCCAGCAGCGTAGGGGGCTTCCAGCCCCAGCATTTT
CASSVGGFQPQHF
>TRBV9|TRBJ2-3|many|NA
TGTGCCAGCAGCGACACAGATACGCAGTATTTT
CASSDTDTQYF
>TRBV9|TRBJ2-2|few|NA
TGTGCCAGCAGCGCCGGGCGGGATAACATGAGAACCGGGGAGCTGTTTTTT
CASSAGRDNMRTGELFF
>TRBV9|TRBJ2-5|many|TRBD2
TGTGCCAGCAGCGTAGGCACTAGCGTCTCGGAGACCCAGTACTTC
CASSVGTSVSETQYF
>TRBV9|TRBJ2-3|many|NA
TGTGCCAGCAGCGCAACCGCGAGGGATACGCAGTATTTT
CASSATARDTQYF
>TRBV9|TRBJ1-5|many|NA
TGTGCCAGCAGCGTAGGGGGGGGAGCGGGTCAGCCCCAGCATTTT
CASSVGGGAGQPQHF
>TRBV9|TRBJ2-5|many|NA
TGTGCCAGCAGCGTAGGGGTAGGTCAAGAGACCCAGTACTTC
CASSVGVGQETQYF
>TRBV9|TRBJ2-3|many|NA
TGTGCCAGCAGCGTACAATACACAGATACGCAGTATTTT
CASSVQYTDTQYF
>TRBV9|TRBJ2-5|many|TRBD2
TGTGCCAGCAGCGCGACTAGCGGAGTTCAAGAGACCCAGTACTTC
CASSATSGVQETQYF
>TRBV9|TRBJ2-1|many|TRBD2
TGTGCCAGCAGCGTCAATAGCGGGAGGGTTTACAATGAGCAGTTCTTC
CASSVNSGRVYNEQFF
>TRBV9|TRBJ2-7|many|TRBD2
TGTGCCAGCAGCGGAGGGACTAGCGGGAGCCTCGAGCAGTACTTC
CASSGGTSGSLEQYF
>TRBV9|TRBJ2-6|many|NA
TGTGCCAGCAGCGTACCTGGGGCCAACGTCCTGACTTTC
CASSVPGANVLTF
>TRBV9|TRBJ1-5|many|NA
TGTGCCAGCAGCCCAGGCCCAGGGGTGACGGGACAGCCCCAGCATTTT
CASSPGPGVTGQPQHF
>TRBV9|TRBJ2-3|many|NA
TGTGCCAGCAGCGTAGCTACGGCGGGACCCACAGATACGCAGTATTTT
CASSVATAGPTDTQYF
>TRBV9|TRBJ2-3|many|NA
TGTGCCAGCAGCGCTACCTTGGATCCGGCTGGCACAGATACGCAGTATTTT
CASSATLDPAGTDTQYF
>TRBV9|TRBJ2-5|many|TRBD2
TGTGCCAGCAGCGTAGTAGGGACTAGCGGGAGTGGAGAGACCCAGTACTTC
CASSVVGTSGSGETQYF
>TRBV9|TRBJ2-1|many|TRBD2
TGTGCCAGCAGCGTTAACCCTAGCGGGAGCTATGAGCAGTTCTTC
CASSVNPSGSYEQFF
>TRBV9|TRBJ1-3|many|NA
TGTGCCAGCAGCCCCCGGTGGGGAAACACCATATATTTT
CASSPRWGNTIYF
>TRBV9|TRBJ2-3|many|NA
TGTGCCAGCAGCGTTCGGGGGACCACAGATACGCAGTATTTT
CASSVRGTTDTQYF
>TRBV9|TRBJ2-5|many|NA
TGTGCCAGCAGCGTAGAAAGGTCTACTAGCGAGACCCAGTACTTC
CASSVERSTSETQYF
>TRBV9|TRBJ2-1|many|NA
TGTGCCAGCAGCGTAGCTGGGACACCCTCCTACAATGAGCAGTTCTTC
CASSVAGTPSYNEQFF
>TRBV9|TRBJ2-3|many|NA
TGTGCCAGCAGCCTAGAGGGGGGCCCAGATACGCAGTATTTT
CASSLEGGPDTQYF
>TRBV9|TRBJ2-3|many|TRBD2
TGTGCCAGCAGCGTAGGTAGCGGGGATTTAGATACGCAGTATTTT
CASSVGSGDLDTQYF